The 25 T cell receptor beta chains listed next were all sequenced from one sample in a study of STAT5B mutations in CD4+ large granular lymphocyte leukemia (dated by TCRdb to between 2022 and 2023). The protocol used for the library was the immunoSEQ multiplex PCR assay. What TCRdb holds here is the immuneACCESS table cut down to in-frame rearrangements. Part of the clones is not present; checked against another copy, under half of the missing clones reflect an unresolved V gene, and the others are unexplained. The sample yields 20,000 to 25,000 clones; around 76% were counted once. The ten top clones hold roughly 9% of the sample. The sample taken for sequencing was CD4+ T cells from blood buffy coats. The receptors were gathered from a human donor in good health.

The chain joins TRBV4-1 to TRBJ2-5; D possibly corresponds to TRBD2 (6 bases). The assigned J gene may be wrong: the sequence end matches TRBJ2-7 better. The CDR3 has 16 residues. CDR1 is MGHRA, CDR2 YSYEKL, per germline. The CDR3 sequence is CASSQASTSNAYEQYF. In DNA, the CDR3 is TGCGCCAGCAGCCAAGCCTCCACTAGCAACGCCTACGAGCAGTACTTC.

This clone was recorded a few times. Different DNA sequences within this sample yield the same CDR3. This sequence joins TRBV19 and TRBJ1-2; 9 nucleotides match TRBD1. The CDR3 totals 14 residues. The germline V gene has CDR1 LNHDA and CDR2 SQIVND (reference sequence). V shed 4 bases and J 4 bases; nucleotides not matched to a gene: 4. CDR3 DNA sequence: TGTGCCAGTAGTAAACAGGGGGCAAGCTATGGCTACACCTTC. Translation: CASSKQGASYGYTF.

The chain couples TRBV7-9 to TRBJ1-4; TRBD1 agrees at 7 bases. The trim removed 1 base at V and 3 bases at J, leaving 2 bases unmatched. Germline V CDR1 and CDR2: SEHNR, FQNEAQ (reference sequence). The CDR3 is made up of 15 amino acids. For the CDR3, the DNA is TGTGCCAGCAGCTTAGAGGGGACAGCTAATGAAAAACTGTTTTTT. This encodes CASSLEGTANEKLFF.

The rearrangement uses TRBV28 and TRBJ1-5; possibly TRBD1 for D (5 bases). Germline V gene sequence: CDR1 MDHEN, CDR2 SYDVKM. With 8 bases removed from V and 2 bases from J, the gap between germline ends came to 7 bases. CDR3 length equals 12 residues. For the CDR3, the DNA is TGTGCCAGCGGAGGGGGCAATCAGCCCCAGCATTTT. Its translation is CASGGGNQPQHF.

This chain connects TRBV5-1 to TRBJ1-3; no definite D call. There are 14 residues in the CDR3. V was pared by 4 bases and J by 0 bases, with 8 bases between. The germline V gene has CDR1 SGHRS and CDR2 YFSETQ. This chain's CDR3 is CASSPGSSGNTIYF. The CDR3, as DNA: TGCGCCAGCAGCCCCGGGAGCTCTGGAAACACCATATATTTT.

The rearrangement joins TRBV2 to TRBJ2-1; D gene ambiguous. Germline loops: CDR1 SNHLY, CDR2 FYNNEI. The CDR3 covers 13 residues. Trimming removed 4 bases from V and 2 bases from J, with 6 bases in between. CDR3 bases: TGTGCCAGCAGTGCCAACACCTACAATGAGCAGTTCTTC. Residues: CASSANTYNEQFF.

The rearrangement uses TRBV7-8 and TRBJ2-4; D is perhaps TRBD2 (5 bases). This CDR3 has 17 residues. Germline CDR1 and CDR2: SGHVS and FQNEAQ. With 2 bases removed from V and 0 bases from J, the gap between germline ends came to 14 bases. The CDR3 DNA sequence: TGTGCCAGCAGCTTATTCGAGGGTGGGATAGCCAAAAACATTCAGTACTTC. This translates into CASSLFEGGIAKNIQYF.

The J gene is TRBJ2-7, the V gene TRBV6-5; D perhaps matches TRBD1 (5 bases). Trimming shortened V by 2 bases and J by 3 bases, and 8 bases separated the two germline ends. CDR1 is MNHEY, CDR2 SVGAGI, per germline. The CDR3 loop spans 13 amino acids. The CDR3 region has the DNA TGTGCCAGCAGTTACGGGGCAAGCTACGAGCAGTACTTC. Translating gives CASSYGASYEQYF.

CDR3 coding DNA: TGTGCCAGCAGCCCCCGCGGGACCGAAGAGACCCAGTACTTC. Its translation: CASSPRGTEETQYF. This chain links TRBV7-7 with TRBJ2-5; a possible D gene is TRBD2 (6 bases). The CDR3 runs 14 residues. Germline V lookup: CDR1 SSHAT, CDR2 FNYEAQ (reference sequence). V was shortened by 5 bases and J by 3 bases, with 13 bases between the two germline ends. Full variable domain (outside the CDR3, taken from reference TRBV7-7 and TRBJ2-5): GAGVSQSPRYKVTKRGQDVTLRCDPISSHATLYWYQQALGQGPEFLTYFNYEAQPDKSGLPSDRFSAERPEGSISTLTIQRTEQRDSAMYRCASSPRGTEETQYFGPGTRLLVL.

The V and J genes are TRBV7-2 and TRBJ2-2, with D hard to call. Per the germline V gene, CDR1 is SGHTA and CDR2 is FQGNSA. Trimming left V 4 bases short and J 5 bases short, with 11 bases between. The CDR3 spans 14 residues. DNA of the CDR3: TGTGCCAGCAGCTCCGGGTGGGGAACCGGGGAGCTGTTTTTT. It yields the protein CASSSGWGTGELFF.

DNA for the CDR3: TGTGCCAGCAGTCGACAGGGGGGCGTTCGGTCACCCCTCCACTTT. Protein: CASSRQGGVRSPLHF. The genes are TRBV28 and TRBJ1-6, with TRBD1 matching over 9 bases. Per the germline V gene, CDR1 is MDHEN and CDR2 is SYDVKM. The CDR3 is 15 amino acids. The V segment lost 5 bases and the J segment 10 bases; nucleotides outside the gene matches: 9.

V usage is TRBV7-3 and J usage is TRBJ2-7; 11 positions agree with TRBD1. Germline CDR1 and CDR2: SGHTA and FQGTGA. The CDR3 runs to 16 residues. V lost 5 bases to trimming and J lost 7 bases; unmatched junction nucleotides: 13. The CDR3 is CASSLNPGQGAGEQYF. As DNA, the CDR3 is TGTGCCAGCAGCCTGAATCCCGGACAGGGGGCGGGTGAGCAGTACTTC. Full variable domain (rest looked up from reference TRBV7-3 and TRBJ2-7): GAGVSQTPSNKVTEKGKYVELRCDPISGHTALYWYRQSLGQGPEFLIYFQGTGAADDSGLPNDRFFAVRPEGSVSTLKIQRTERGDSAVYLCASSLNPGQGAGEQYFGPGTRLTVT.

This chain uses TRBV9 with TRBJ1-6; possible D gene TRBD1, 5 bases. There are 15 residues in the CDR3. Germline V gives CDR1 SGDLS, CDR2 YYNGEE. V was shortened by 0 bases and J by 10 bases, with 14 bases between the two germline ends. The CDR3 loop reads CASSVDGSGRSPLHF. The CDR3 DNA reads TGTGCCAGCAGCGTAGATGGTTCAGGGCGATCACCCCTCCACTTT.

This clone has a single count. This sequence joins TRBV21-1 and TRBJ1-3; the D call in the table, TRBD1, was not verified against the DNA. TRBV21-1 is an annotated pseudogene. This CDR3 is 17 amino acids long. The CDR3 protein is CASSEPSDRVSGNTMYF. In DNA form, the CDR3 reads TGTGCCAGCAGCGAGCCTTCCGACAGGGTGTCTGGAAACACCATGTATTTT.

The chain is built from TRBV19 and TRBJ2-4; no firm D call. This CDR3 is built from 14 residues. V lost 6 bases and J 1 base, leaving 10 bases between the germline ends. The germline CDR1 and CDR2 sequences are LNHDA and SQIVND (reference sequence). The CDR3 region has the DNA TGTGCCAGTAGGGGTTCATCGGCCAAAAACATTCAGTACTTC. Its translation: CASRGSSAKNIQYF.

The chain recombines TRBV2 with TRBJ2-1; 10 nucleotides align to TRBD1. CDR3 size: 14 residues. Germline V lookup: CDR1 SNHLY, CDR2 FYNNEI. V lost 6 bases, J lost 9 bases, and 8 bases stayed unmatched. The CDR3: CASRTRQGAGEQFF. As DNA, the CDR3 is TGTGCCAGCAGAACCAGACAGGGGGCCGGTGAGCAGTTCTTC.

A single count supports this clone. J is TRBJ2-1 and V is TRBV6-1; tentatively, D is TRBD1 or TRBD2 (7 bases each). The V and J ends lost 2 bases and 14 bases respectively, with 16 bases between them. Germline CDR1 and CDR2: MNHNS and SASEGT. This CDR3 has 13 amino acids. CDR3 sequence (DNA): TGTGCCAGCAGTGAACTCCGCGGGGGACAGAAGTTCTTC. Translation gives CASSELRGGQKFF.

The chain combines TRBV6-5 with TRBJ2-1, with TRBD2 matching 7 bases. J lost 9 bases, V lost 0 bases, and 5 bases had no gene match. The CDR3 totals 14 residues. Germline assignment: CDR1 MNHEY and CDR2 SVGAGI. The CDR3: CASSYSQAGLEQFF. CDR3 DNA sequence: TGTGCCAGCAGTTACTCGCAAGCGGGGCTTGAGCAGTTCTTC.

The V call is TRBV6-5, the J call TRBJ2-7, with D hard to call. The CDR3 extends over 14 amino acids. The V gene lost 3 bases and the J gene lost 4 bases, with 13 bases spanning the gap. Germline loops: CDR1 MNHEY, CDR2 SVGAGI. The CDR3 bases are TGTGCCAGCAGTTATTCCCGAGTTGGGTACGAGCAGTACTTC. Translating it yields CASSYSRVGYEQYF.

The chain uses TRBV11-2 and TRBJ2-7; D is undetermined. Between the trimmed V and J ends, which lost 1 base and 6 bases, there was a span of 16 bases. Germline V CDR1 and CDR2: SGHAT, FQNNGV. This CDR3 has 15 amino acids. CDR3 DNA: TGTGCCAGCAGCTTAGGCCTTGCCGGTTGGGGCGAGCAGTACTTC. Residues: CASSLGLAGWGEQYF.

The chain links TRBV6-5 to TRBJ1-4; possible D gene TRBD1, 5 bases. V lost 0 bases and J 7 bases, leaving 12 bases between the germline ends. The CDR3 spans 15 residues. Germline V lookup: CDR1 MNHEY, CDR2 SVGAGI. CDR3 loop: CASSYSPDRAEKLFF. In DNA, the CDR3 is TGTGCCAGCAGTTACTCCCCCGACAGAGCTGAAAAACTGTTTTTT.

This chain links TRBV28 with TRBJ2-3; possible D gene TRBD2, 6 bases. The CDR3 extends over 16 amino acids. Germline V lookup: CDR1 MDHEN, CDR2 SYDVKM. The V and J ends lost 5 bases and 2 bases respectively, with 17 bases between them. DNA for the CDR3: TGTGCCAGCAGTCTGGACCCTGGAGGGGCCACAGATACGCAGTATTTT. Its protein is CASSLDPGGATDTQYF.

This chain uses TRBV7-6 with TRBJ1-3; no clear D gene. The ends were cut back, 0 bases at V and 0 bases at J, with 6 bases in the middle. Per the germline V gene, CDR1 is SGHVS and CDR2 is FNYEAQ. CDR3 length equals 15 residues. CDR3 nucleotide sequence: TGTGCCAGCAGCTTAGCAGGGCTCTCTGGAAACACCATATATTTT. The encoded protein is CASSLAGLSGNTIYF.

DNA of the CDR3: TGTGCCAGCAGCTTAAGGTCGGAGAAAGCCTACGAGCAGTACTTC. Encoded protein: CASSLRSEKAYEQYF. The chain joins TRBV7-2 to TRBJ2-7, with unresolved D. This CDR3 spans 15 amino acids. Germline CDR1 and CDR2: SGHTA and FQGNSA. Trimming stripped 2 bases from V and 2 bases from J, with 13 bases between.

The chain links TRBV5-1 to TRBJ2-2, with D unresolved. V lost 6 bases to trimming and J lost 6 bases, with 9 bases between them. Germline lookup yields CDR1 SGHRS and CDR2 YFSETQ. The CDR3 runs to 12 residues. The CDR3 loop is CASNIGAGELFF. DNA of the CDR3: TGCGCCAGCAATATCGGTGCCGGGGAGCTGTTTTTT.